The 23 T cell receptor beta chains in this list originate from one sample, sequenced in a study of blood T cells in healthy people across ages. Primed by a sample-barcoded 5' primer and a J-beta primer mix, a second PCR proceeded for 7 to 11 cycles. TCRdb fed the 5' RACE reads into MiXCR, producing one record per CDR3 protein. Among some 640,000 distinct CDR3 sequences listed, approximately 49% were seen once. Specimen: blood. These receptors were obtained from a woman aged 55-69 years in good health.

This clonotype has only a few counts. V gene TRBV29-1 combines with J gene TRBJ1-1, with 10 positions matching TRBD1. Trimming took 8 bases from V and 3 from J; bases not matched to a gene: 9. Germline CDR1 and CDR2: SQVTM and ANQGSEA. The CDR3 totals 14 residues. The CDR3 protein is CSFSYGTGDTEAFF. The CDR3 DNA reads TGCAGCTTCTCATATGGGACAGGGGACACTGAAGCTTTCTTT.

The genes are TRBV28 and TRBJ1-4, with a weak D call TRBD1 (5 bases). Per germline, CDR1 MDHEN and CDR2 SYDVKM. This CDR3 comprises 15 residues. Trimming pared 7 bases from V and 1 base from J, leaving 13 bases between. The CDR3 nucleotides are TGTGCCAGCACCAGCGCAGGGTTAACTAATGAAAAACTGTTTTTT. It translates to CASTSAGLTNEKLFF.

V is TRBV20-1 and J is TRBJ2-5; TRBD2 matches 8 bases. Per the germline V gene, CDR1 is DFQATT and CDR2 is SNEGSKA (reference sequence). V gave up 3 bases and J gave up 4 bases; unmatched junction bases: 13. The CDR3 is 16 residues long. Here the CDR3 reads CSASPGSAGVGETQYF. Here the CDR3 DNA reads TGCAGTGCTAGCCCAGGTTCAGCGGGAGTTGGAGAGACCCAGTACTTC.

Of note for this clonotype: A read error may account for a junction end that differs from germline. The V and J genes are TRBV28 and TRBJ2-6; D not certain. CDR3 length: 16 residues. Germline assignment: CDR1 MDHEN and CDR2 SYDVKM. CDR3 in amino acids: CTSSLPDGSGANVLTF. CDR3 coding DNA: TGTACCAGCAGTTTGCCGGACGGCTCTGGGGCCAACGTCCTGACTTTC.

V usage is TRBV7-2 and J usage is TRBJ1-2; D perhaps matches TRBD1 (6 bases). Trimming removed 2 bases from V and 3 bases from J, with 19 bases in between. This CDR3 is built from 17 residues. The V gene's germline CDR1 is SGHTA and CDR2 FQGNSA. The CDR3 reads CASSLRVGQYDDYGYTF. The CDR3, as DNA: TGTGCCAGCAGCTTACGCGTAGGACAGTACGATGACTATGGCTACACCTTC.

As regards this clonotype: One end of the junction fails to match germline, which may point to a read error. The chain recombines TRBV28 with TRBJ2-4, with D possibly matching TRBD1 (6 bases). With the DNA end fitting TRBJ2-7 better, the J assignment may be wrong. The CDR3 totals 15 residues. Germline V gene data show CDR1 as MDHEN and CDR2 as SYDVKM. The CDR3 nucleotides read TGTGCCGGCAGCGAAGCCGGGACAAACCTCTACGAGCAGTACTTC. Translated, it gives CAGSEAGTNLYEQYF.

The CDR3: CASSPYGGSPSYNEQFF. CDR3 in DNA: TGTGCCAGCAGCCCCTACGGGGGTTCCCCCTCCTACAATGAGCAGTTCTTC. The rearrangement links TRBV7-6 to TRBJ2-1; the D gene is possibly TRBD2 (6 bases). Germline assignment: CDR1 SGHVS and CDR2 FNYEAQ. This CDR3 region has 17 residues. Trimming cost V 5 bases and J 0 bases, with 17 bases left between them.

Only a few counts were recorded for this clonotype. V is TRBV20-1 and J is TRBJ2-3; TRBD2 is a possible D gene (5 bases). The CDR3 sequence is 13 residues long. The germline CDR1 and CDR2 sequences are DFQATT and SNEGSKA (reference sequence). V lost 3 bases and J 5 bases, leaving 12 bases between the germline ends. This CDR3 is CSASYGSVDTQYF. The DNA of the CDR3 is TGCAGTGCTAGTTACGGTAGCGTAGATACGCAGTATTTT.

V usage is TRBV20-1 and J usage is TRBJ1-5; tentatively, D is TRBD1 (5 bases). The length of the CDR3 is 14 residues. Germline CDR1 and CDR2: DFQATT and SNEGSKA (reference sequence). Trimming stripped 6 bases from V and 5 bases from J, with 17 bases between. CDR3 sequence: CSARPDRGDQPQHF. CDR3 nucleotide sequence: TGCAGTGCACGTCCGGACCGAGGGGATCAGCCCCAGCATTTT.

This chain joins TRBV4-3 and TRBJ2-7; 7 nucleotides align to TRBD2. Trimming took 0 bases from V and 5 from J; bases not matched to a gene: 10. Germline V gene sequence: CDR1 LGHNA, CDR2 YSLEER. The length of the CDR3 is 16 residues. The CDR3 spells CASSQDPWEGSNEQYF. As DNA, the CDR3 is TGCGCCAGCAGCCAAGATCCTTGGGAGGGTTCGAACGAGCAGTACTTC.

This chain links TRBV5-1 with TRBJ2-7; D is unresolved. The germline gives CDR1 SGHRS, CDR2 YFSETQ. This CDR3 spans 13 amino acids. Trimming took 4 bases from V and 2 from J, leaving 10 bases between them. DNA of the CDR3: TGCGCCAGCAGCACCGGACCCACCTACGAGCAGTACTTC. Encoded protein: CASSTGPTYEQYF.

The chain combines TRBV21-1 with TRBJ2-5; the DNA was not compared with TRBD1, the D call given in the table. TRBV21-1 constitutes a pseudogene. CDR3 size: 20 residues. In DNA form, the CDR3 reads TGTGCCAGCAGCAAAGGACAACCCCGAAAAAGGGAGCGGTTCGGGGAGACCCAGTACTTC. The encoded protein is CASSKGQPRKRERFGETQYF.

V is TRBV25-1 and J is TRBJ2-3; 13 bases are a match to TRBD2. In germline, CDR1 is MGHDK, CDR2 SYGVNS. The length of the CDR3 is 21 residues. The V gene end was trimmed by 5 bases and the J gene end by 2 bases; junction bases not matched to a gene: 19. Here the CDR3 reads CASSNKLAGGPAFRSTDTQYF. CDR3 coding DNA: TGTGCCAGCAGTAACAAACTAGCGGGAGGGCCAGCTTTCCGATCCACAGATACGCAGTATTTT.

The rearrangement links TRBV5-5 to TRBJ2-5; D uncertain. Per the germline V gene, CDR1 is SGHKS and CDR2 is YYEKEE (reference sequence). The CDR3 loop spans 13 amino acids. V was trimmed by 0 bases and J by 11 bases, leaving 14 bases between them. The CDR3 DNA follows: TGTGCCAGCAGCTTGGATCAGAAGTACGGGCAGTACTTC. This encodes CASSLDQKYGQYF.

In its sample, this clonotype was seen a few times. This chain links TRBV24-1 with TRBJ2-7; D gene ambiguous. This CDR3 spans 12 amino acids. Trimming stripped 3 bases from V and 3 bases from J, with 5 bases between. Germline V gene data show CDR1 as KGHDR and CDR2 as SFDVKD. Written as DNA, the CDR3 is TGTGCCACCAGTGATCGGAACTACGAGCAGTACTTC. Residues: CATSDRNYEQYF.

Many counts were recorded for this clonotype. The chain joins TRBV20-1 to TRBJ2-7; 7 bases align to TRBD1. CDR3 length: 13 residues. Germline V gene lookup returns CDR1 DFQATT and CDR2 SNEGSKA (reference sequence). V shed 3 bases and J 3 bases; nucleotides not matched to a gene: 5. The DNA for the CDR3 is TGCAGTGCTAGCCCGAGGGGGCTCTACGAGCAGTACTTC. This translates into CSASPRGLYEQYF.

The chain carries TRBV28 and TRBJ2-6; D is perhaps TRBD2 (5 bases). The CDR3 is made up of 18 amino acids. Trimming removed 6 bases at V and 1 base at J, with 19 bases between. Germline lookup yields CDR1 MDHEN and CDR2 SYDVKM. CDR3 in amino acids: CASSPTKISGSGANVLTF. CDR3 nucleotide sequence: TGTGCCAGCAGCCCGACGAAGATAAGCGGTTCTGGGGCCAACGTCCTGACTTTC.

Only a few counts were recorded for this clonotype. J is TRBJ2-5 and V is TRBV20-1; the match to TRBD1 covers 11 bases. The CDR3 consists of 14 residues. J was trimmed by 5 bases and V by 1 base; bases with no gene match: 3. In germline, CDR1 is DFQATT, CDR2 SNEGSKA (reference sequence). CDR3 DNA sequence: TGCAGTGCTAGAGCCGGGACAGGGGGTGAGACCCAGTACTTC. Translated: CSARAGTGGETQYF.

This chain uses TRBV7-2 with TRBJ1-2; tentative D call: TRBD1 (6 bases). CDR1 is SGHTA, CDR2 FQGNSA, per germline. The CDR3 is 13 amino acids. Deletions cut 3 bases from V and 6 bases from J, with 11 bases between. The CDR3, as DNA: TGTGCCAGCAGCTTTAGACAGGAGAATGGCTACACCTTC. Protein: CASSFRQENGYTF.

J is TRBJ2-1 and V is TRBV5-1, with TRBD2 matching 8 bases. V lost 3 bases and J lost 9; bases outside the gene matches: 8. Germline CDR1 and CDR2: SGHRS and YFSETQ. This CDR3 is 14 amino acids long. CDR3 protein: CASSSGGGFAEQFF. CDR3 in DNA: TGCGCCAGCAGCTCCGGGGGGGGGTTTGCTGAGCAGTTCTTC.

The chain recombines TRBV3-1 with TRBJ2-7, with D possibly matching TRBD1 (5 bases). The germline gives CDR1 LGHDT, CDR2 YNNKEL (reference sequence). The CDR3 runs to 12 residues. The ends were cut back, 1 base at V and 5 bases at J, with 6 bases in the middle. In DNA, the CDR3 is TGTGCCAGCAGCCAAGGGGGCAACGAGCAGTACTTC. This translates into CASSQGGNEQYF.

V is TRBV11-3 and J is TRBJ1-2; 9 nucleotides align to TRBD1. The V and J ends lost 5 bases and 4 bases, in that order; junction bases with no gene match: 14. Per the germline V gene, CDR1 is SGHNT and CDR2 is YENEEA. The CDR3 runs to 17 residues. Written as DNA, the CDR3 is TGTGCCAGCAGCCCCAGGGACAGGGCGGGTCTGGGCTATGGCTACACCTTC. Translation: CASSPRDRAGLGYGYTF.

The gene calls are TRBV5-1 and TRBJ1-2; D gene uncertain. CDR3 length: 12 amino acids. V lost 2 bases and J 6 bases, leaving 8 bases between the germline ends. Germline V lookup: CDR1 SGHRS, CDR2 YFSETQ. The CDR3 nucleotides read TGCGCCAGCAGCTTTGGCTGGGATGGCTACACCTTC. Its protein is CASSFGWDGYTF.